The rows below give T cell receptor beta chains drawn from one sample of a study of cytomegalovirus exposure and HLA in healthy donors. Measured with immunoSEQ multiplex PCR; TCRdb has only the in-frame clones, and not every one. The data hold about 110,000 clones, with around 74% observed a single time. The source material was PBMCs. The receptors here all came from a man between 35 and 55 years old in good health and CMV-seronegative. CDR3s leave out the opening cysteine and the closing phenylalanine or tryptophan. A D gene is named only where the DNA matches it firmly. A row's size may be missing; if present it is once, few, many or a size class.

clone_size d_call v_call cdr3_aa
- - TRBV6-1 ASSERRTDTYEQY
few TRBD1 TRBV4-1 ASSQPGQRYEQY
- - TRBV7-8 ASSPHRGTTGTEAF
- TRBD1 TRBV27 ASSPPGTGNKLF
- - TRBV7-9 ASSHREDGNTIY
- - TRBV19 ASSMTSMNTEAF
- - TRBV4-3 ASSQDRWRLSYEQY
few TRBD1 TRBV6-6 ASRAQGPNQPQH
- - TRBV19 ASSIAGGSYEQY
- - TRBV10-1 ASSESTGERVTEAF
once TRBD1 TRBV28 ASSSVDRVYGYT
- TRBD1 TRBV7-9 ASSSGDRGVLNTEAF
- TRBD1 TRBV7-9 ASSLRTGGESEQY
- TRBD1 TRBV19 ASSAGTDYEQY
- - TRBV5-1 ASSEAASSYNEQF
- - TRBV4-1 ASSQAGDGYNEQF
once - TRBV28 ASSPPFAGTGELF
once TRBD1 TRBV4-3 ASSQDYRGTGDTQY
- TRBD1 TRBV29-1 SVAPGQASNEQY
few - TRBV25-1 ASSDWARQTLLF
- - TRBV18 ASSPPVGHNEQF
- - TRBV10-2 ASSGTVTIRDEQY
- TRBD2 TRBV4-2 ASSRTWASGSNTGELF
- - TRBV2 ASSQGSGGNTIY